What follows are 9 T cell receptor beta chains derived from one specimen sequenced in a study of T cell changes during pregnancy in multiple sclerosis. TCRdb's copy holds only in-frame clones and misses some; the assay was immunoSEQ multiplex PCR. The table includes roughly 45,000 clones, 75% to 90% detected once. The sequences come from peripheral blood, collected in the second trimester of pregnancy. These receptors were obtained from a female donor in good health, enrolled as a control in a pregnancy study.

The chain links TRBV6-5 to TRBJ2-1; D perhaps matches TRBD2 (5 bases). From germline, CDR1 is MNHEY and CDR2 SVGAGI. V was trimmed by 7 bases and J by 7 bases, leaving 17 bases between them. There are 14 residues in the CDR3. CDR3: CASKSISGENEQFF. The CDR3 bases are TGTGCCAGCAAGTCGATCAGCGGTGAGAATGAGCAGTTCTTC.

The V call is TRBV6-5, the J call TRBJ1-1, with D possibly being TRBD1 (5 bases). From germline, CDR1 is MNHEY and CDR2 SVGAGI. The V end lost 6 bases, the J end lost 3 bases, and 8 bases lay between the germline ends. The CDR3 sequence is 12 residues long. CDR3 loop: CASSQGYTEAFF. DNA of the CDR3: TGTGCCAGCAGCCAGGGTTACACTGAAGCTTTCTTT.

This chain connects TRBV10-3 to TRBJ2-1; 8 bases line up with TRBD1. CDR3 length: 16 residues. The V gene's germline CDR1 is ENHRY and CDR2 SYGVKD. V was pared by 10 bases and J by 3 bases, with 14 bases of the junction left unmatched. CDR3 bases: TGTGCCACCCAAGTCCGGACAGGGCTCATCTACAATGAGCAGTTCTTC. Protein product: CATQVRTGLIYNEQFF.

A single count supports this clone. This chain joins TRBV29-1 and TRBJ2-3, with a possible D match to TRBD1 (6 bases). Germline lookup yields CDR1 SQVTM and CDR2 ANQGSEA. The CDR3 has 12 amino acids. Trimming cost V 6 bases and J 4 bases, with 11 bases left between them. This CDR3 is CSVRKGADTQYF. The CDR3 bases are TGCAGCGTCCGAAAGGGGGCAGATACGCAGTATTTT.

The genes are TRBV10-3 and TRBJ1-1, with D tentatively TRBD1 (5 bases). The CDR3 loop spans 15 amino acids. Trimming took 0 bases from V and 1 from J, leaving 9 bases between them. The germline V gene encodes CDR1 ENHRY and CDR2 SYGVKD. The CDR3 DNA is TGTGCCATCAGTGAGTCGGGGGGTGCGAACACTGAAGCTTTCTTT. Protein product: CAISESGGANTEAFF.

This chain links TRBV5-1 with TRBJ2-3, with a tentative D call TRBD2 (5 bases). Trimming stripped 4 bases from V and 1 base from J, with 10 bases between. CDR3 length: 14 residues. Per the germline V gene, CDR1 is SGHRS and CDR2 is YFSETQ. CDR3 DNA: TGCGCCAGCAGCCCGGGGATCGGCACAGATACGCAGTATTTT. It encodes CASSPGIGTDTQYF.

The CDR3 spells CASGLAGGLSTDTQYF. The DNA of the CDR3 is TGTGCCAGCGGACTAGCGGGAGGTTTAAGCACAGATACGCAGTATTTT. The V and J genes are TRBV2 and TRBJ2-3; the match to TRBD2 covers 14 bases. Germline trimming cut 8 bases from V and 0 bases from J; bases unmatched to any gene: 4. Germline V gene sequence: CDR1 SNHLY, CDR2 FYNNEI. The CDR3 covers 16 residues.

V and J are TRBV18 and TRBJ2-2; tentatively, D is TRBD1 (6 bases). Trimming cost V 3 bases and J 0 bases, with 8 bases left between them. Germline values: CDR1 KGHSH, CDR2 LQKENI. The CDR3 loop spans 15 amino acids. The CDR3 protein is CASSPGQTNTGELFF. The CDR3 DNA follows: TGTGCCAGCTCACCCGGACAGACGAACACCGGGGAGCTGTTTTTT.

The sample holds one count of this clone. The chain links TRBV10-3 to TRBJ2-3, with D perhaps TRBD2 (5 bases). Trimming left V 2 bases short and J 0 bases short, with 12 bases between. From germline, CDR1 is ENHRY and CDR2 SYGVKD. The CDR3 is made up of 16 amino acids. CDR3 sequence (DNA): TGTGCCATCAGTGAGCACGTCGGCGGGAGCACAGATACGCAGTATTTT. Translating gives CAISEHVGGSTDTQYF.